This T cell receptor (beta chain) was sequenced for a study of cytomegalovirus exposure and HLA in healthy donors (dated by TCRdb to 2016 to 2017). As for the study more broadly: A later analysis indicated that the 95 to 150 validation repertoires were generated on the platform also employed for the approximately 690 repertoires of the first cohort. The aim of the study was to test whether cataloging public T cell receptors could identify signatures of past pathogen exposure. In addition to the first cohort of 666 subjects, a separate validation cohort of around 110 different subjects was used. To predict cytomegalovirus infection status, the study combined high-throughput TCR immunosequencing, statistical association of individual TCRs with disease status, and machine learning.

From a lookup of the germline V gene, CDR1 and CDR2 are MNHEY and SVGAGI. From cysteine to phenylalanine, the CDR3 is 15 amino acids long. The only DNA kept is the CDR3, 45 bases in frame from the first base. V trim: 6 bases; J trim: 2 bases; unmatched bases: 8. What the work shows at the level of the full study, not this receptor alone: Of the cluster scores, around 95% were above 0 in a later analysis, which found that TCRs clustered in the first cohort also tended to co-occur in the approximately 120 validation repertoires. The classifier was reported to diagnose cytomegalovirus status with high specificity and sensitivity in both the original cohort and the validation cohort. A later analysis lacked HLA typing for the validation cohort, so it scored co-occurrence in that cohort across all 120 repertoires. Most TCR sequences were observed very rarely across donors, whereas some public TCRs were present in many individuals. The study gave a list of about 170 TCR beta chains associated with cytomegalovirus. In vitro tests confirmed that three of the cytomegalovirus-associated TCR beta chains recognize cytomegalovirus antigens. According to the authors, the approach could potentially be generalized to other disease states and immunological phenotypes.

Donors formed part of the validation cohort, which comprised 120 subjects and was distinct from the first cohort of several hundred subjects. As concerns this clone: No antigen is known for it. Nothing much larger sits one base from this clone, and base qualities are not available.

Library construction relied on the immunoSEQ multiplex PCR assay. The original pipeline was this. A statistical classification framework was developed to diagnose cytomegalovirus status using the catalog of TCR beta chain sequences. TCRdb mirrors the immuneACCESS table, restricted to in-frame sequences. Some clones are absent from its copies; in checked studies, under half trace to an unresolved V gene, and the reason for the others is unknown. The D gene and trimming were derived from the DNA, and the V and J assignments and clone size from that table. The sample has 150,000 to 200,000 clones on record, 84% of them singletons. Jointly, the top ten make up roughly 7.5% of the sample.

Recombination joined TRBV6-5 with TRBJ2-7; 9 middle bases align to TRBD1. This receptor was obtained from a man between 18 and 29 years old in good health and CMV-seropositive. Source material: PBMCs. The CDR3 protein sequence reads: CASRKITGGAYEQYF. The DNA sequence is as follows: TGTGCCAGCAGAAAGATTACAGGGGGCGCCTACGAGCAGTACTTC.